This TCR beta chain appears in the sequencing data of a study of T cells in localized non-small cell lung cancer. Measured with immunoSEQ multiplex PCR; TCRdb has only the in-frame clones, and not every one. The sample carries about 31,000 clones, 94% recorded once. This CDR3 region has 13 residues. The V end was cut by 0 bases, the J end by 6 bases, with 9 bases between. CDR1 SGHVT and CDR2 SQSDAQ come from the germline V gene. Findings of the study overall: A median of roughly 55 of the top 100 tumor clones appeared in adjacent lung, which was paired and uninvolved. Only one tumor region went through sequencing, so heterogeneity may still be there.

As concerns this clone: Its antigen is unknown.

The input for sequencing was peripheral blood, taken before any cancer treatment. The V gene is TRBV7-4, the J gene TRBJ2-7; D not resolved. The receptor was isolated from a woman aged 35-75 years with stage I lung adenocarcinoma. This CDR3 is CASSLALTGEQYF. Written as DNA, the CDR3 is TGTGCCAGCAGCTTAGCCCTAACGGGCGAGCAGTACTTC.